The TCR beta chain under discussion was sequenced for a study of identical twins. TCRdb processed the 5' RACE reads anew with MiXCR; each CDR3 protein has one entry. This table has around 280,000 distinct CDR3 sequences, approximately 8.5% appearing once. Healthy Caucasians alone served as donors. CDR3 size: 16 residues. Germline CDR1 is DFQATT and CDR2 is SNEGSKA (reference sequence). V shed 4 bases, J shed 6 bases, and the junction held 6 bases outside the gene matches. Whole-study findings and limits: Findings came from cross-sectional statistics, without long-term follow-up of donors.

Comments on this clonotype: No antigen is known for it.

The same sample was also studied in work on yellow fever vaccine responses in identical twins.

This clonotype originated in a woman under 30 in good health. The genes are TRBV20-1 and TRBJ2-1; 16 bases match TRBD2. Material for sequencing was memory (CD45RO+) T cells sorted from blood. CDR3 coding DNA: TGCAGTGCTATGGGACTAGCGGGAGGGCCTGCCAATGAGCAGTTCTTC. This gives the protein CSAMGLAGGPANEQFF.